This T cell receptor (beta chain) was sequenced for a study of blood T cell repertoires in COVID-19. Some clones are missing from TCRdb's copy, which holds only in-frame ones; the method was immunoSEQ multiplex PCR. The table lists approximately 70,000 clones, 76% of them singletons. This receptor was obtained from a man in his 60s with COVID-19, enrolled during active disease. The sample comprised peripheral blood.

In nucleotides, the CDR3 is TGTGCCAGTGGAGGGACAGGGGGCGACTACGAGCAGTACTTC. This encodes CASGGTGGDYEQYF. The V and J genes are TRBV28 and TRBJ2-7; TRBD1 aligns across 12 bases. The germline gives CDR1 MDHEN, CDR2 SYDVKM. This CDR3 comprises 14 residues. With V trimmed by 9 bases and J by 3 bases, 6 bases remained unmatched.